This T cell receptor (beta chain) was recovered during a study of blood T cell repertoires in COVID-19. Original methodology: Amplification of reference gene primers was used by the study to estimate nucleated cell counts. Sequencing was performed with immunoSEQ multiplex PCR; in TCRdb, only in-frame clones are kept and a portion is missing. That table gives V, J and clone size, and the DNA gave D and trimming. The table lists roughly 29,000 clones, 87% of them singletons. V was clipped by 3 bases and J by 1 base, with 9 bases between them. This CDR3 spans 15 amino acids. Germline V gene sequence: CDR1 SNHLY, CDR2 FYNNEI. To note about this clone: The sample has other DNA sequences that encode this CDR3 too.

The sequence was collected from a human donor in a cohort sampled during active COVID-19. The V and J genes are TRBV2 and TRBJ1-4, with D possibly being TRBD1 (6 bases). Sequencing input: peripheral blood. The CDR3 sequence is CASSETGQTNEKLFF. Here the CDR3 DNA reads TGTGCCAGCAGTGAGACAGGCCAAACTAATGAAAAACTGTTTTTT.